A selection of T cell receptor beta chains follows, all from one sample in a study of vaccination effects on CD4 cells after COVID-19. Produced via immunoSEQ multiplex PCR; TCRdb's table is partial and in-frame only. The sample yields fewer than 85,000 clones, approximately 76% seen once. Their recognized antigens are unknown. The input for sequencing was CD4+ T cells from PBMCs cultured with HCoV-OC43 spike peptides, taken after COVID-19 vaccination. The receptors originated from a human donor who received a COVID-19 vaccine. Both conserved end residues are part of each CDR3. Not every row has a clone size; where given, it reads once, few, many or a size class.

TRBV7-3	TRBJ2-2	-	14	CASSLSRATGELFF
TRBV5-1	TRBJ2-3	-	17	CASSLGAGTGSTDTQYF
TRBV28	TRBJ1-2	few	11	CADRGNYGYTF
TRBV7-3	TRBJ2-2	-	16	CASSPLGGGGAGELFF
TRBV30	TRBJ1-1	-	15	CAWSVREGENTEAFF
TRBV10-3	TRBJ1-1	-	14	CAISESGGLSEAFF
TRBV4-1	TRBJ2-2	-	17	CASSQDPGQGNTGELFF
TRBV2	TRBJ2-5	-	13	CASSERSLETQYF
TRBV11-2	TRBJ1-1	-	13	CASSLATASEAFF
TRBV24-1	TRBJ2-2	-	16	CATSAPGQGNTGELFF
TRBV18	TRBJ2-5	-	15	CASSQRQGRQETQYF
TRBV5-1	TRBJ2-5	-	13	CASSFGGEETQYF
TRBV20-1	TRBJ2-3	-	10	CSAARDTQYF
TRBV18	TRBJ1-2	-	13	CASSPPANYGYTF
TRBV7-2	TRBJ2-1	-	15	CASSLGQGRNNEQFF
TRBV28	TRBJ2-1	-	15	CASSSPGPSYNEQFF
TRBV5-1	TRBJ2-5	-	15	CASSLVSSGEETQYF
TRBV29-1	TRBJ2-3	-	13	CSGAPGLAVAQYF
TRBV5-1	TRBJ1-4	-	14	CASSLEGTDEKLFF
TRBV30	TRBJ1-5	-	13	CAWSVQGDQPQHF
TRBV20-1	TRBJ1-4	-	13	CSASRGSNEKLFF
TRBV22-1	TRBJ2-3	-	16	CPGSARQGTNTDTQYF
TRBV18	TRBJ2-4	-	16	CASSPPNSGSKNIQYF
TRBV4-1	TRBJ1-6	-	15	CASSQVWLSNSPLHF
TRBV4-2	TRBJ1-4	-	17	CASSQASPGHNNEKLFF
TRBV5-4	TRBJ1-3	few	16	CASSFRSGTGGNTIYF
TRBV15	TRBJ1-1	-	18	CATSRGPAETGVITEAFF
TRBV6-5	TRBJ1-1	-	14	CASRNDRANTEAFF